The rows below give T cell receptor beta chains drawn from one sample of a study of CD8 T cells in ankylosing spondylitis. MiXCR was run by TCRdb on the 5' RACE reads, yielding one entry per CDR3 protein. The sample holds hundreds of thousands of distinct CDR3 sequences; around 21% are singletons and the top ten take about 3.7%. The sequenced sample consisted of blood, either unsorted or a sorted T cell fraction (not recorded which). The receptor source for this set is a female donor with ankylosing spondylitis or in good health (not recorded which). The conserved cysteine and the conserved F or W are not part of the CDR3 here. D genes are given only for firm matches.

d_call j_call v_call cdr3_aa
- TRBJ2-3 TRBV2 ASSKTDTQY
- TRBJ1-1 TRBV20-1 SARDFRRLEEAF
TRBD2 TRBJ2-1 TRBV28 ASSLWGVSGSSYNEQF
- TRBJ2-6 TRBV11-1 ASSPRRGIFPLAGANVLT
TRBD2 TRBJ2-1 TRBV12-3/TRBV12-4 ASSLSRLAGGYEQF
- TRBJ2-1 TRBV9 ASSPASVDEQF
- TRBJ1-1 TRBV10-2 ASSEGGGTEAF
- TRBJ2-7 TRBV2 ASRDGQRRGEQY
TRBD2 TRBJ2-1 TRBV13 ASSFPGGVYEQF
- TRBJ2-2 TRBV6-1 ASRTAQGQWNTGELF
- TRBJ2-2 TRBV4-3 ASSQTGTTGELF
- TRBJ2-7 TRBV6-1 ASSKERRSSYEQY
TRBD1 TRBJ1-2 TRBV2 ASIPDRGYGYT
TRBD1 TRBJ1-5 TRBV5-6 ASSRDRGVNQPQH
TRBD1 TRBJ2-1 TRBV4-3 ASARQGGNEQF